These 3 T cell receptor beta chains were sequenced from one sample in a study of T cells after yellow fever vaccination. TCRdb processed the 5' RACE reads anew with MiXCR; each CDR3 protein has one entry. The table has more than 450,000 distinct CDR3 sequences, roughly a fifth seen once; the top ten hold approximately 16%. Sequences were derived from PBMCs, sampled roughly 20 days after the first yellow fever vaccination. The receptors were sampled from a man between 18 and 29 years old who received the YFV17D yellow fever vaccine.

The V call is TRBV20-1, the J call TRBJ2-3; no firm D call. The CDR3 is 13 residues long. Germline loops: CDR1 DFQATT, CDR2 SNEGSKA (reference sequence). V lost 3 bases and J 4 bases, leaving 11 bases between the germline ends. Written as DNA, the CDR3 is TGCAGTGCTAGTATTTCAATCGCAGATACGCAGTATTTT. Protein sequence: CSASISIADTQYF.

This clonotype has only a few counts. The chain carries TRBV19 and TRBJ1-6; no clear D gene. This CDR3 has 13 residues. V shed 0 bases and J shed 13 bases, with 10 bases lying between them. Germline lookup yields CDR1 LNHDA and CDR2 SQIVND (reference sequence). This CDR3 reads CASSIDVSWPLHF. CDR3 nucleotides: TGTGCCAGTAGTATAGATGTCTCGTGGCCCCTCCACTTT.

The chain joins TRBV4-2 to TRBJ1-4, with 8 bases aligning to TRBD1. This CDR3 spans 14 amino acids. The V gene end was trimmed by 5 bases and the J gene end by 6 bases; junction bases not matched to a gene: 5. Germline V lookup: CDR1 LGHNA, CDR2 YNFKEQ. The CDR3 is CASSKGQDHEKLFF. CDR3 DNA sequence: TGTGCCAGCAGCAAGGGACAGGATCATGAAAAACTGTTTTTT.